This TCR beta chain was captured in a study of shared clonotypes between healthy human individuals. About the research overall: With ages of 18 to 49, the donors were two women and three men. Notes on the study in general: Exclusively blood specimens were collected; tissue repertoires likely differ. Across subsets, estimated richness was generally greater for naive than for memory populations.

Terminally differentiated effector memory CD45RA+ cells were excluded by CCR7 positive selection of CD45RO-negative cells. About this clone itself: Its antigen is still unknown.

Libraries were prepared by immunoSEQ multiplex PCR; TCRdb keeps only in-frame clonotypes and omits some of them. The sample contains approximately 590,000 clones, around 95% of which appear only once. The sequenced sample consisted of naive CD8+ T cells sorted from blood. The source of this sequence is a woman aged 25-40 years in good health.

Here the CDR3 reads CAGWGQGAYEQYF. The CDR3 coding sequence is TGTGCCGGCTGGGGGCAGGGGGCCTACGAGCAGTACTTC. The gene calls are TRBV11-2 and TRBJ2-7, with 7 bases identical to TRBD1. V trimming: 11 bases; J trimming: 2 bases; junction bases outside the gene matches: 9. CDR1 is SGHAT and CDR2 is FQNNGV in the germline V gene. CDR3 length: 13 residues.